The clone carrying this T cell receptor (beta chain) was picked up a small number of times. Its antigen remains unknown. The data were taken from a study of blood T cells in healthy people across ages. A second PCR of roughly 7 to 11 cycles used a sample-barcoded 5' primer and a J-beta primer mix. From the 5' RACE reads, TCRdb called clonotypes with MiXCR, one entry per CDR3 protein. Here the sample spans roughly 700,000 distinct CDR3 sequences, 20% to 25% being singletons. General study findings and limits: A strong correlation between TCR beta diversity and naive T cell percentage was seen. Among long-lived donors, naive CD4+ cells were more numerous and diversity higher than in aged donors.

Looked up from germline, CDR1 is SGHRS and CDR2 is YFSETQ. The CDR3 contains 13 residues. In addition, the sample was reused for a study of T cells of mothers and their children. As that report states: Second-PCR primer M1S introduced sample barcodes and 2-4 random nucleotides. Relative to unrelated pairs, biologically related mother-child dyads exhibited marginally greater, non-significant overlap.

The receptor was isolated from a boy between 5 and 17 years old in good health. Sequenced material: blood. The chain is built from TRBV5-1 and TRBJ2-1, with D tentatively TRBD2 (5 bases). The J call is doubtful: the DNA matches TRBJ2-5 better. In DNA, the CDR3 is TGCGCCAGCAGCTGGCGGGCCGAAGAGACCCAGTACTTC. Its protein product is CASSWRAEETQYF.